Presented here are 18 T cell receptor beta chains from one specimen sequenced in a study of cytomegalovirus exposure and HLA in healthy donors (dated by TCRdb to about 2017). Library preparation was by the immunoSEQ multiplex PCR assay. For the multiplex PCR, a mixture combining 60 forward primers for TCR Vbeta segments and 13 reverse primers for TCR Jbeta segments was used. TCRdb carries this immuneACCESS record with in-frame sequences only. Its versions omit some clonotypes, under half of them owing to an unresolved V gene in the studies checked, with the rest unexplained. This sample holds about 200,000 clones; more than 75% were observed only once. Of the sample, roughly 6% falls within the top ten clones. The sample taken for sequencing was PBMCs. The receptors were gathered from a man aged 40-50 years in good health and CMV-seropositive.

V usage is TRBV7-2 and J usage is TRBJ2-1; 12 nucleotides match TRBD2. CDR3 size: 14 residues. CDR1 SGHTA and CDR2 FQGNSA come from the germline V gene. J gave up 8 bases and V 6 bases, and 5 bases lay outside the gene matches. The CDR3 spells CASRRTSGTDEQFF. The CDR3 DNA reads TGTGCCAGCAGGCGGACTAGCGGGACCGATGAGCAGTTCTTC.

The genes are TRBV28 and TRBJ1-1; weak D call: TRBD1 (6 bases). The CDR3 spans 14 residues. Germline lookup yields CDR1 MDHEN and CDR2 SYDVKM. V was clipped by 6 bases and J by 6 bases, with 17 bases between them. CDR3 residues: CASRLGTGFSEAFF. DNA for the CDR3: TGTGCCAGCAGATTAGGAACAGGGTTTTCTGAAGCTTTCTTT.

This rearrangement joins TRBV29-1 to TRBJ2-7, with TRBD2 matching 7 bases. Germline CDR1 SQVTM, CDR2 ANQGSEA. The V and J ends lost 0 bases and 1 base, in that order; junction bases with no gene match: 6. This CDR3 contains 15 residues. The CDR3 bases are TGCAGCGTTGAAGACGGGACTACCAAATCCTACGAGCAGTACTTC. It codes for CSVEDGTTKSYEQYF.

The V gene is TRBV18, the J gene TRBJ2-3; 7 bases agree with TRBD2. V was pared by 6 bases and J by 3 bases, with 9 bases of the junction left unmatched. Germline assignment: CDR1 KGHSH and CDR2 LQKENI. This CDR3 is 15 amino acids long. The CDR3 sequence is CASSNEGGPTDTQYF. CDR3 nucleotide sequence: TGTGCCAGCTCTAATGAGGGAGGGCCGACAGATACGCAGTATTTT.

This clone was picked up one time. The V and J genes are TRBV4-1 and TRBJ2-2, with TRBD1 matching 11 bases. This CDR3 spans 16 amino acids. The germline V gene encodes CDR1 MGHRA and CDR2 YSYEKL. Trimming at V came to 1 base and at J to 4 bases, leaving 2 bases not matched to a gene. The CDR3 loop reads CASSQGGTGGTGELFF. The CDR3 coding sequence is TGCGCCAGCAGCCAAGGAGGGACAGGGGGCACCGGGGAGCTGTTTTTT.

The rearrangement links TRBV6-5 to TRBJ2-7, with TRBD2 matching 9 bases. The CDR3 runs to 15 residues. The V gene end was trimmed by 0 bases and the J gene end by 3 bases; junction bases not matched to a gene: 3. Germline CDR1 is MNHEY and CDR2 is SVGAGI. The CDR3 here is CASSYSKAGGYEQYF. The DNA for the CDR3 is TGTGCCAGCAGTTACTCTAAAGCGGGAGGCTACGAGCAGTACTTC.

The V call is TRBV5-1, the J call TRBJ2-5, with 11 positions matching TRBD2. The CDR3 is made up of 18 amino acids. Germline V CDR1 and CDR2: SGHRS, YFSETQ. Trimming removed 0 bases from V and 1 base from J; junction bases left unmatched: 8. The CDR3 loop reads CASSLALRTSGLQETQYF. DNA for the CDR3: TGCGCCAGCAGCTTGGCCCTCAGGACTAGCGGGCTCCAAGAGACCCAGTACTTC.

The rearrangement uses TRBV28 and TRBJ1-1; D gene ambiguous. This CDR3 is built from 15 residues. Trimming took off 2 bases at V and 1 base at J, with 11 bases between the two ends. Germline values: CDR1 MDHEN, CDR2 SYDVKM. The CDR3 here is CASSLEVLGNTEAFF. DNA of the CDR3: TGTGCCAGCAGTTTAGAGGTGCTGGGGAACACTGAAGCTTTCTTT.

The rearrangement uses TRBV19 and TRBJ2-7; 13 nucleotides align to TRBD2. CDR1 is LNHDA and CDR2 is SQIVND in the germline V gene (reference sequence). J lost 3 bases, V lost 7 bases, and 6 bases had no gene match. This CDR3 has 15 residues. The CDR3 bases are TGTGCCAGTACCTATGGGACTAGCGGGGTCTACGAGCAGTACTTC. Its protein product is CASTYGTSGVYEQYF.

This chain links TRBV7-8 with TRBJ1-1; 7 bases are a match to TRBD1. CDR1 and CDR2 from the germline V gene are SGHVS and FQNEAQ. V lost 5 bases and J lost 0; bases outside the gene matches: 9. The CDR3 has 16 amino acids. CDR3 loop: CASSLTGTALNTEAFF. CDR3 coding DNA: TGTGCCAGCAGCCTAACCGGGACAGCTCTGAACACTGAAGCTTTCTTT.

The chain joins TRBV6-5 to TRBJ2-7; D is possibly TRBD1 (5 bases). Trimming cost V 0 bases and J 2 bases, with 14 bases left between them. The CDR3 totals 16 residues. Germline loops: CDR1 MNHEY, CDR2 SVGAGI. CDR3 DNA: TGTGCCAGCAGTTACTCTATACAGGTATTAGCCTACGAGCAGTACTTC. Translated, it gives CASSYSIQVLAYEQYF.

This chain uses TRBV7-2 with TRBJ2-5; possibly TRBD2 for D (5 bases). The V end was cut by 1 base, the J end by 5 bases, with 11 bases between. CDR1 and CDR2 (germline): SGHTA, FQGNSA. The CDR3 contains 14 residues. The chain's CDR3 is CASSLGREWETQYF. CDR3 coding DNA: TGTGCCAGCAGCTTAGGCCGGGAATGGGAGACCCAGTACTTC. Together with reference TRBV7-2 and TRBJ2-5, the CDR3 gives the full variable domain: GAGVSQSPSNKVTEKGKDVELRCDPISGHTALYWYRQSLGQGLEFLIYFQGNSAPDKSGLPSDRFSAERTGGSVSTLTIQRTQQEDSAVYLCASSLGREWETQYFGPGTRLLVL.

In DNA, the CDR3 is TGTGCCAGCAGCTTGGGGGCTAGCGGGAGTTACGAGCAGTACTTC. Translating it yields CASSLGASGSYEQYF. The chain uses TRBV5-5 and TRBJ2-7; 10 positions agree with TRBD2. Germline V gene data show CDR1 as SGHKS and CDR2 as YYEKEE (reference sequence). V shed 0 bases and J 4 bases; nucleotides not matched to a gene: 4. The CDR3 is made up of 15 amino acids.

With regard to this clone: At one end the junction does not follow the germline gene, possibly because of a read error. V usage is TRBV7-9 and J usage is TRBJ2-2, with 8 nucleotides matching TRBD1. Germline CDR1 reads SEHNR; CDR2 reads FQNEAQ (reference sequence). CDR3 size: 18 residues. The CDR3 loop is CSSKDRVGYPLMDGELFF. The CDR3, as DNA: TGTTCCAGCAAGGACAGGGTCGGCTACCCTTTAATGGACGGGGAGCTGTTTTTT.

The chain couples TRBV6-5 to TRBJ1-1; tentatively, D is TRBD1 (5 bases). CDR1 and CDR2 (germline): MNHEY, SVGAGI. This CDR3 contains 13 residues. Trimming cost V 6 bases and J 8 bases, with 16 bases left between them. CDR3 nucleotides: TGTGCCAGCAGCCGAATAACAGGAGCAGAAGCTTTCTTT. This gives the protein CASSRITGAEAFF.

The CDR3 DNA reads as TGTGCCAGCTCACTTAGCGGGAGGAACACCGGGGAGCTGTTTTTT. Protein sequence: CASSLSGRNTGELFF. V gene TRBV18 combines with J gene TRBJ2-2; 9 bases line up with TRBD2. J was trimmed by 1 base and V by 4 bases; bases with no gene match: 1. Germline CDR1 is KGHSH and CDR2 is LQKENI. The CDR3 totals 15 residues.

This clone came up once. The chain has TRBV11-2 and TRBJ2-3; 7 nucleotides line up with TRBD2. V lost 5 bases to trimming and J lost 2 bases; unmatched junction nucleotides: 10. Germline CDR1 reads SGHAT; CDR2 reads FQNNGV. The CDR3 is 16 residues long. For the CDR3, the DNA is TGTGCCAGCAGCCTAGTGGTAGCGGGCACCACAGATACGCAGTATTTT. Translated: CASSLVVAGTTDTQYF.

The V gene is TRBV13, the J gene TRBJ2-2; D gene ambiguous. The V end lost 1 base, the J end lost 0 bases, and 12 bases lay between the germline ends. The CDR3 runs 17 residues. Germline CDR1 and CDR2: PRHDT and FYEKMQ (reference sequence). CDR3 sequence: CASSLVGHRTNTGELFF. The DNA for the CDR3 is TGTGCCAGCAGCTTAGTTGGGCACCGAACGAACACCGGGGAGCTGTTTTTT. The full variable domain, in which reference TRBV13 and TRBJ2-2 provide the parts outside the CDR3, is AAGVIQSPRHLIKEKRETATLKCYPIPRHDTVYWYQQGPGQDPQFLISFYEKMQSDKGSIPDRFSAQQFSDYHSELNMSSLELGDSALYFCASSLVGHRTNTGELFFGEGSRLTVL.